The text below deals with one TCR beta chain. Its antigen is undetermined. The germline gives CDR1 MDHEN, CDR2 SYDVKM. The CDR3 has 13 residues. V lost 6 bases and J lost 4, with 12 bases in between. Genomic DNA in an amount of around 2.2 micrograms was extracted from cryopreserved PBMCs and used for the preparation of TCR beta libraries. Sequencing was designed to attain a depth spanning 1 in 200,000 to 1 in 1 million T cells. Clones were read by immunoSEQ multiplex PCR, and TCRdb kept only the in-frame ones, dropping some. Here the sample spans some 300,000 clones, approximately 80% being singletons. The data belong to a study of cytotoxic CD8 clonotypes in ibrutinib-treated CLL. The study's findings and limits: Baseline levels of clonality went above those of age-matched healthy donors and moved with circulating CD8+ T-cell counts. Clonality increased at ibrutinib response and stayed stable in sustained remission. At progression, however, it fell back toward baseline.

Material: PBMCs, obtained before ibrutinib treatment. V gene TRBV28 combines with J gene TRBJ1-2; perhaps TRBD1 as D (5 bases). The clonotype was recovered from a human donor with chronic lymphocytic leukemia. As DNA, the CDR3 is TGTGCCAGCAGCCGGGGGATCACCTATGGCTACACCTTC. Residues: CASSRGITYGYTF.